These 17 T cell receptor beta chains originate from one sample sequenced in a study of blood T cell repertoires in COVID-19. Profiled with immunoSEQ multiplex PCR; TCRdb holds only in-frame clones, not every one. The sample records approximately 100,000 clones, more than 80% being singletons. The sample comprised peripheral blood. Every receptor here comes from a human donor in a cohort sampled during active COVID-19.

This clone came up once. This rearrangement joins TRBV28 to TRBJ1-1; maybe TRBD1 (5 bases). The length of the CDR3 is 18 residues. Germline V gives CDR1 MDHEN, CDR2 SYDVKM. The ends were cut back, 2 bases at V and 0 bases at J, with 19 bases in the middle. The CDR3 nucleotides are TGTGCCAGCAGTTTACGGGGAGGGGAGTGGGGTTTGAACACTGAAGCTTTCTTT. This translates into CASSLRGGEWGLNTEAFF.

V and J are TRBV6-5 and TRBJ2-7; 9 bases match TRBD2. Germline V gene lookup returns CDR1 MNHEY and CDR2 SVGAGI. After removal of 9 bases from V and 7 bases from J, the junction contained 13 bases not matched to a gene. The CDR3 totals 14 residues. The CDR3 protein is CASNAGTSLNEQYF. The CDR3 nucleotides read TGTGCCAGTAATGCCGGGACTAGCCTTAATGAGCAGTACTTC.

V gene TRBV6-5 combines with J gene TRBJ1-2; 8 bases map to TRBD1. CDR1 is MNHEY, CDR2 SVGAGI, per germline. The length of the CDR3 is 15 residues. Unmatched junction bases numbered 5, after V lost 5 bases and J lost 0 bases. The CDR3 bases are TGTGCCAGCAGTCCATGGACAGGGTCTAACTATGGCTACACCTTC. Protein product: CASSPWTGSNYGYTF.

The chain combines TRBV20-1 with TRBJ2-1, with 7 bases fitting TRBD2. With 5 bases clipped from V and 5 bases from J, the junction kept 6 bases outside the gene matches. This CDR3 comprises 13 residues. Germline loops: CDR1 DFQATT, CDR2 SNEGSKA (reference sequence). The DNA for the CDR3 is TGCAGTGCTTGTGGACTAGAAAACAATGAGCAGTTCTTC. Translating gives CSACGLENNEQFF.

This chain links TRBV19 with TRBJ2-7; D possibly corresponds to TRBD2 (6 bases). Germline CDR1 LNHDA, CDR2 SQIVND (reference sequence). Trimming took 2 bases from V and 3 from J, leaving 11 bases between them. The CDR3 consists of 14 residues. The CDR3, as DNA: TGTGCCAGTAGTATAACGGCGGGGCTCTACGAGCAGTACTTC. It translates to CASSITAGLYEQYF.

The J gene is TRBJ1-5, the V gene TRBV5-1; D perhaps matches TRBD1 (5 bases). The germline V gene encodes CDR1 SGHRS and CDR2 YFSETQ. There are 15 residues in the CDR3. With 0 bases removed from V and 4 bases from J, the gap between germline ends came to 11 bases. The CDR3 nucleotides are TGCGCCAGCAGCTTGGAGGGGCAGAGAAATCAGCCCCAGCATTTT. Amino acid sequence: CASSLEGQRNQPQHF.

This chain uses TRBV7-9 with TRBJ2-2, with a weak D call TRBD2 (7 bases). The ends were cut back, 8 bases at V and 4 bases at J, with 20 bases in the middle. Germline-derived CDR1 and CDR2 are SEHNR and FQNEAQ (reference sequence). This CDR3 is 16 amino acids long. The CDR3 reads CASRTDGGAVTGELFF. The CDR3 DNA sequence: TGTGCCAGCCGAACTGATGGGGGGGCAGTCACCGGGGAGCTGTTTTTT.

This clone was seen a single time. The chain links TRBV7-2 to TRBJ1-5; 8 bases align to TRBD1. V lost 6 bases to trimming and J lost 0 bases; unmatched junction nucleotides: 4. The length of the CDR3 is 15 residues. Germline values: CDR1 SGHTA, CDR2 FQGNSA. The CDR3 sequence is CASRMDRASNQPQHF. Written as DNA, the CDR3 is TGTGCCAGCAGGATGGACAGGGCTAGCAATCAGCCCCAGCATTTT.

CDR3 in DNA: TGTGCCAGCAGCTTAGTGCGGGGGCCAGATACGCAGTATTTT. Protein product: CASSLVRGPDTQYF. This chain connects TRBV7-3 to TRBJ2-3, with a weak D call TRBD2 (7 bases). The germline CDR1 and CDR2 sequences are SGHTA and FQGTGA. The V end was cut by 2 bases, the J end by 4 bases, with 10 bases between. This CDR3 is 14 amino acids long.

V is TRBV2 and J is TRBJ2-1, with unresolved D. Germline CDR1 and CDR2: SNHLY and FYNNEI. This CDR3 contains 12 residues. V lost 6 bases, J lost 8 bases, and 11 bases lay in between. The CDR3 reads CASRESRYEQFF. The CDR3 DNA reads as TGTGCCAGCAGAGAAAGTCGGTATGAGCAGTTCTTC.

V usage is TRBV19 and J usage is TRBJ2-3; 10 bases agree with TRBD2. Germline loops: CDR1 LNHDA, CDR2 SQIVND (reference sequence). V lost 3 bases to trimming and J lost 3 bases; unmatched junction nucleotides: 3. The CDR3 has 15 amino acids. The CDR3 sequence: CASSMLAGGTDTQYF. As DNA, the CDR3 is TGTGCCAGTAGTATGTTAGCGGGGGGAACAGATACGCAGTATTTT.

The V and J genes are TRBV7-3 and TRBJ2-7; TRBD2 matches at 14 bases. Germline lookup yields CDR1 SGHTA and CDR2 FQGTGA. This CDR3 has 15 residues. With V trimmed by 5 bases and J by 4 bases, 4 bases remained unmatched. The CDR3 spells CASSLGLAGAYEQYF. The CDR3, as DNA: TGTGCCAGCAGCCTGGGACTAGCGGGGGCATACGAGCAGTACTTC.

The genes are TRBV6-1 and TRBJ2-7, with D perhaps TRBD1 (6 bases). The CDR3 totals 14 residues. CDR1 is MNHNS and CDR2 is SASEGT in the germline V gene. V was shortened by 2 bases and J by 1 base, with 9 bases between the two germline ends. The chain's CDR3 is CASSENRESYEQYF. In DNA, the CDR3 is TGTGCCAGCAGTGAAAACAGGGAATCCTACGAGCAGTACTTC.

This rearrangement joins TRBV11-2 to TRBJ2-5; the D is unclear. The CDR3 is 14 amino acids. CDR1 is SGHAT, CDR2 FQNNGV, per germline. The V and J ends lost 5 bases and 1 base respectively, with 11 bases between them. CDR3 residues: CASSPMVAQETQYF. DNA for the CDR3: TGTGCCAGCAGCCCAATGGTGGCCCAAGAGACCCAGTACTTC.

The chain joins TRBV24-1 to TRBJ2-6; possible D gene TRBD1, 5 bases. CDR1 is KGHDR, CDR2 SFDVKD, per germline. The CDR3 extends over 16 amino acids. V was cut by 0 bases and J by 1 base, with 6 bases left in between. CDR3 amino acids: CATSDLDSSGANVLTF. CDR3 nucleotides: TGTGCCACCAGTGATTTGGACAGTTCTGGGGCCAACGTCCTGACTTTC.

The chain has TRBV7-9 and TRBJ1-4, with 10 bases that match TRBD1. Unmatched junction bases numbered 8, after V lost 5 bases and J lost 8 bases. The length of the CDR3 is 15 residues. The germline gives CDR1 SEHNR, CDR2 FQNEAQ (reference sequence). The CDR3 region has the DNA TGTGCCAGCAGCGCGGACAGGGGGATAGGGGAAAAACTGTTTTTT. Translating gives CASSADRGIGEKLFF.

The chain links TRBV29-1 to TRBJ2-7; 8 bases map to TRBD1. V gave up 6 bases and J gave up 1 base; unmatched junction bases: 8. The CDR3 extends over 14 amino acids. CDR1 and CDR2 (germline): SQVTM, ANQGSEA. The CDR3 region has the DNA TGCAGCGTCCTTCAGACAGGGGTATCCTACGAGCAGTACTTC. This sequence encodes CSVLQTGVSYEQYF.